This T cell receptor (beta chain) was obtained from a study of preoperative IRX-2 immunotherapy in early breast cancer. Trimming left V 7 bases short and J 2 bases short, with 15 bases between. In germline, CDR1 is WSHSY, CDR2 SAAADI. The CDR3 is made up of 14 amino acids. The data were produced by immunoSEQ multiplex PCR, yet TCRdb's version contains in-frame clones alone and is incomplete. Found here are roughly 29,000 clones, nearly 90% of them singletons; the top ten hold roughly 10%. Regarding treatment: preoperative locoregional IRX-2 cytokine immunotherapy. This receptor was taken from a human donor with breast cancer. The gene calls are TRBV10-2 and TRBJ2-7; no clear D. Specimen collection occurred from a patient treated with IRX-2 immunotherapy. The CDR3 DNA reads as TGCGCCAGCACCACCCACTCAGGTCCCTACGAGCAGTACTTC. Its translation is CASTTHSGPYEQYF.